The sequence of this T cell receptor (beta chain) was determined in a study of T cells in narcolepsy. Across the study: Patients with NT1 or NT2 and healthy control donors were enrolled.

Concerning this clone itself: Its antigen is not identified.

Study-wide findings and caveats: No autoreactive T cell clone sequences appeared in some memory CD4+ repertoires. Blood of same and different patients, but not healthy controls, reportedly held recurring autoreactive clonotypes. Same-patient CSF and blood CD4+ T cell clonotypes included HCRT-specific and TRIB2-specific autoreactive ones.

Sequencing was performed with immunoSEQ multiplex PCR; in TCRdb, only in-frame clones are kept and a portion is missing. The sample consists of about 33,000 clones, approximately 80% of them appearing once. CDR3 length: 13 amino acids. Germline-derived CDR1 and CDR2 are ENHRY and SYGVKD. The V and J ends lost 8 bases and 4 bases respectively, with 12 bases between them. Source material: CD45RA- memory CD4+ T cells from PBMCs. This rearrangement joins TRBV10-3 to TRBJ1-5; TRBD1 is a possible D gene (5 bases). The TCR comes from a human donor with narcolepsy. Written as DNA, the CDR3 is TGTGCCATCTGTGGGCAGGGAAATCAGCCCCAGCATTTT. Amino acids: CAICGQGNQPQHF.